This T cell receptor (beta chain) appears in the sequencing data of a study of cytomegalovirus exposure and HLA in healthy donors. The primer mix had 60 Vbeta and 13 Jbeta primers. Here immunoSEQ multiplex PCR was the method, and the copy in TCRdb shows in-frame clones only, minus some. The sample holds approximately 110,000 clones, about 73% seen once. Study-wide results and limits: Later genetic work tied a missense DCLRE1C variant to beta-chain V and J trimming. Researchers counted approximately 160 TCR beta chains as cytomegalovirus-associated. The authors later found HLA-associated TCR beta chains more clonally expanded than equally common others.

Every donor was a healthy person donating bone marrow. In germline, CDR1 is LGHNA, CDR2 YSLEER. The CDR3 extends over 17 amino acids. V shed 0 bases and J 9 bases; nucleotides not matched to a gene: 15. As concerns this clone: The antigen is undetermined.

The chain links TRBV4-3 to TRBJ2-3, with TRBD1 matching 7 bases. The origin of this receptor is a woman in her forties or fifties in good health and CMV-seropositive. Sequenced: PBMCs. CDR3 sequence (DNA): TGCGCCAGCAGCCAAGATCCAGGGGGACAGCGTTTTGTAACGCAGTATTTT. Its protein product is CASSQDPGGQRFVTQYF.